Below, one T cell receptor beta chain is given with its context. These data belong to a study of blood T cell repertoires in COVID-19. Study-wide background: The United States, Italy and Spain provided the acute and convalescent COVID-19 samples. T cells, B-cell-depleted T cells, or PBMCs provided the cDNA or gDNA that served as material.

As originally analysed: Amplification of reference gene primers provided the estimated nucleated cell counts. Using immunoSEQ multiplex PCR, the repertoire was profiled, and TCRdb retains in-frame clones only, with some absent. The DNA gave D and trimming, while V, J and clone size come from that table. The sample has about 340,000 clones, approximately 82% seen once; the top ten hold about 3%. Sequencing used peripheral blood. This clonotype originated in a man aged 25 to 45 with active or convalescent COVID-19.

CDR3 nucleotides: TGTGCCAGCAGCCCCCCCGGGGTGGAGACGGCTAATGAAAAACTGTTTTTT. Amino acid sequence: CASSPPGVETANEKLFF. This sequence joins TRBV3-1 (or the pseudogene TRBV3-2) and TRBJ1-4, with D uncertain. Trimming pared 4 bases from V and 3 bases from J, leaving 18 bases between. This CDR3 region has 17 residues. The germline V gene encodes CDR1 LGHDT and CDR2 YNNKEL (reference sequence).